A single sample gave rise to the 25 T cell receptor beta chains below, sequenced in a study of T cells in localized non-small cell lung cancer (dated by TCRdb to 2018 to 2021). Library preparation employed the immunoSEQ multiplex PCR assay. TCRdb mirrors the immuneACCESS table, restricted to in-frame sequences. Some clones are absent from its copies; in checked studies, under half trace to an unresolved V gene, and the reason for the others is unknown. The sample contains over 30,000 clones, approximately 88% of them found a single time. The ten biggest clones cover about 2.5% of the sample. The sequencing here drew on peripheral blood, taken before any cancer treatment. The receptors shown here come from a woman aged 35-70 years with stage I lung adenocarcinoma.

The rearrangement uses TRBV10-3 and TRBJ2-2, with 14 bases matching TRBD2. The germline gives CDR1 ENHRY, CDR2 SYGVKD. The CDR3 covers 16 residues. V lost 0 bases to trimming and J lost 6 bases; unmatched junction nucleotides: 0. The CDR3 DNA is TGTGCCATCAGTGAGTCGGGACTAGCGGGAGCCGGGGAGCTGTTTTTT. Its protein product is CAISESGLAGAGELFF.

This clone was counted once. The chain joins TRBV7-9 to TRBJ1-6; D is uncertain. CDR3 length equals 15 residues. V was trimmed by 5 bases and J by 5 bases, leaving 13 bases between them. Looked up from germline, CDR1 is SEHNR and CDR2 is FQNEAQ (reference sequence). This CDR3 reads CASSQRAGDNSPLHF. The CDR3, as DNA: TGTGCCAGCAGCCAGAGGGCAGGTGATAATTCACCCCTCCACTTT.

The chain carries TRBV5-1 and TRBJ2-1; TRBD2 agrees at 13 bases. Germline V gene lookup returns CDR1 SGHRS and CDR2 YFSETQ. This CDR3 has 15 residues. V lost 7 bases and J lost 5; bases outside the gene matches: 6. The CDR3 here is CASSTSGRYDNEQFF. The CDR3 DNA reads TGCGCCAGCTCGACTAGCGGGAGGTATGACAATGAGCAGTTCTTC.

This clone was found a few times. The chain couples TRBV28 to TRBJ1-4; tentative D call: TRBD1 (5 bases). This CDR3 is 14 amino acids long. CDR1 and CDR2 (germline): MDHEN, SYDVKM. V was trimmed by 1 base and J by 7 bases, leaving 10 bases between them. The CDR3 reads CASSLSTEVEKLFF. In nucleotides, the CDR3 is TGTGCCAGCAGTTTATCGACAGAAGTTGAAAAACTGTTTTTT.

The rearrangement joins TRBV11-2 to TRBJ2-7, with D possibly TRBD2 on 5 matching bases. The CDR3 totals 14 residues. With 3 bases removed from V and 2 bases from J, the gap between germline ends came to 11 bases. CDR1 and CDR2 (germline): SGHAT, FQNNGV. The CDR3 nucleotides are TGTGCCAGCAGCTTTGGAGGACTTACCTACGAGCAGTACTTC. Protein: CASSFGGLTYEQYF.

The chain links TRBV5-4 to TRBJ2-3; 10 bases are a match to TRBD2. With V trimmed by 7 bases and J by 4 bases, 6 bases remained unmatched. The CDR3 is 14 residues long. The germline gives CDR1 SGHNT, CDR2 YYREEE (reference sequence). In DNA form, the CDR3 reads TGTGCCAGCCATTCTAGCGGGAGACCAGATACGCAGTATTTT. It is translated as CASHSSGRPDTQYF.

The chain has TRBV11-2 and TRBJ2-1; D possibly uses TRBD1 or TRBD2 (6 bases each). The CDR3 extends over 15 amino acids. Trimming pared 1 base from V and 2 bases from J, leaving 9 bases between. Germline V CDR1 and CDR2: SGHAT, FQNNGV. In DNA form, the CDR3 reads TGTGCCAGCAGCTTAGGGGGGGCCACCTACAATGAGCAGTTCTTC. Translation: CASSLGGATYNEQFF.

The rearrangement joins TRBV30 to TRBJ2-6; D unclear. V was shortened by 0 bases and J by 0 bases, with 3 bases between the two germline ends. CDR1 is GTSNPN and CDR2 is SVGIG in the germline V gene (reference sequence). CDR3 length equals 14 residues. The CDR3 DNA reads as TGTGCCTGGAGTGTACTCTCTGGGGCCAACGTCCTGACTTTC. It codes for CAWSVLSGANVLTF.

This clone was recorded a few times. The sample has other DNA sequences that encode this CDR3 too. J is TRBJ2-7 and V is TRBV28; D is undetermined. This CDR3 is 11 amino acids long. Germline V gene lookup returns CDR1 MDHEN and CDR2 SYDVKM. V was pared by 6 bases and J by 2 bases, with 5 bases between. The CDR3 nucleotides read TGTGCCAGCAGCCTGACCTACGAGCAGTACTTC. It encodes CASSLTYEQYF.

The J gene is TRBJ2-3, the V gene TRBV6-1; the D gene is possibly TRBD2 (5 bases). V was shortened by 1 base and J by 6 bases, with 14 bases between the two germline ends. The CDR3 is 15 residues long. The germline V gene encodes CDR1 MNHNS and CDR2 SASEGT. The CDR3 reads CASSEGGNTDDTQYF. The CDR3 nucleotides read TGTGCCAGCAGTGAAGGAGGGAACACCGACGATACGCAGTATTTT.

This chain uses TRBV6-6 with TRBJ1-3; D not certain. Per the germline V gene, CDR1 is MNHNY and CDR2 is SVGAGI (reference sequence). This CDR3 region has 13 residues. The V end was cut by 8 bases, the J end by 0 bases, with 8 bases between. The CDR3 protein is CASEGNSGNTIYF. The CDR3 DNA reads as TGTGCCAGCGAGGGAAACTCTGGAAACACCATATATTTT.

This clone has a single count. The J gene is TRBJ2-4, the V gene TRBV7-9, with D possibly matching TRBD2 (6 bases). Germline CDR1 is SEHNR and CDR2 is FQNEAQ (reference sequence). The CDR3 consists of 16 residues. V gave up 5 bases and J gave up 6 bases, with 20 bases separating them. CDR3 protein: CASSLWGESGANIQYF. CDR3 DNA sequence: TGTGCCAGCAGCCTGTGGGGGGAGTCCGGTGCAAACATTCAGTACTTC.

This chain uses TRBV5-4 with TRBJ2-5; 15 nucleotides agree with TRBD2. This CDR3 has 19 amino acids. In germline, CDR1 is SGHNT, CDR2 YYREEE (reference sequence). J gave up 0 bases and V 4 bases, and 10 bases lay outside the gene matches. CDR3 residues: CASSQGLAGGGEYQETQYF. The CDR3 DNA reads as TGTGCCAGCAGCCAGGGACTAGCGGGAGGAGGGGAGTACCAAGAGACCCAGTACTTC.

The chain links TRBV19 to TRBJ1-5; D not resolved. V lost 8 bases to trimming and J lost 0 bases, with 14 bases between them. Germline V gives CDR1 LNHDA, CDR2 SQIVND (reference sequence). The CDR3 sequence is 15 residues long. The CDR3 DNA reads as TGTGCCAGTGGAATTACCTTTTATAGCAATCAGCCCCAGCATTTT. Translation gives CASGITFYSNQPQHF.

As DNA, the CDR3 is TGTGCCAGCCGAGGGGGGGGGAACACTGAAGCTTTCTTT. Translation: CASRGGGNTEAFF. V usage is TRBV6-4 and J usage is TRBJ1-1; D perhaps matches TRBD1 (6 bases). The V end lost 8 bases, the J end lost 1 base, and 11 bases lay between the germline ends. Per the germline V gene, CDR1 is MRHNA and CDR2 is SNTAGT. The CDR3 length is 13 residues.

The V call is TRBV11-2, the J call TRBJ2-7; 13 bases fit TRBD2. V was clipped by 6 bases and J by 6 bases; unmatched bases: 8. The CDR3 spans 15 residues. The germline V gene encodes CDR1 SGHAT and CDR2 FQNNGV. The CDR3, as DNA: TGTGCCAGCAGTTCGGGACTAGCGGGACGGCGCGAGCAGTACTTC. Translation gives CASSSGLAGRREQYF.

The gene calls are TRBV27 and TRBJ1-1; TRBD1 is a possible D gene (5 bases). Per germline, CDR1 MNHEY and CDR2 SMNVEV (reference sequence). With 5 bases removed from V and 2 bases from J, the gap between germline ends came to 15 bases. The CDR3 loop spans 15 amino acids. DNA of the CDR3: TGTGCCAGCAGTGGGGCGGCCCTGGGAAACACTGAAGCTTTCTTT. Translating it yields CASSGAALGNTEAFF.

J is TRBJ2-1 and V is TRBV28; D is uncertain. The CDR3 totals 14 residues. Trimming removed 1 base from V and 6 bases from J, with 10 bases in between. Germline V gene lookup returns CDR1 MDHEN and CDR2 SYDVKM. The CDR3 reads CASSLYVGLNEQFF. The CDR3 DNA reads as TGTGCCAGCAGTTTATACGTAGGTCTCAATGAGCAGTTCTTC.

This chain uses TRBV6-5 with TRBJ2-1, with 7 nucleotides matching TRBD1. The CDR3 has 15 residues. V gave up 7 bases and J gave up 1 base; unmatched junction bases: 7. CDR1 and CDR2 from the germline V gene are MNHEY and SVGAGI. The DNA of the CDR3 is TGTGCCAGCATAAACAGGGGTCTTTCCTACAATGAGCAGTTCTTC. Amino acids: CASINRGLSYNEQFF.

This chain links TRBV27 with TRBJ2-4; D perhaps matches TRBD2 (6 bases). V was pared by 2 bases and J by 7 bases, with 18 bases between. Germline loops: CDR1 MNHEY, CDR2 SMNVEV (reference sequence). The CDR3 spans 16 residues. The CDR3 loop reads CASSLAPEGFQNIQYF. Here the CDR3 DNA reads TGTGCCAGCAGTTTAGCTCCGGAGGGATTTCAGAACATTCAGTACTTC.

The rearrangement joins TRBV19 to TRBJ2-5, with a possible D match to TRBD2 (5 bases). This CDR3 is 14 amino acids long. Germline assignment: CDR1 LNHDA and CDR2 SQIVND (reference sequence). With 1 base removed from V and 1 base from J, the gap between germline ends came to 7 bases. CDR3 in DNA: TGTGCCAGTAGTATAGGCGGGCTCCAAGAGACCCAGTACTTC. This gives the protein CASSIGGLQETQYF.

The genes are TRBV5-4 and TRBJ2-1; no clear D. The CDR3 sequence is 13 residues long. CDR1 and CDR2 (germline): SGHNT, YYREEE (reference sequence). The V and J ends lost 1 base and 7 bases respectively, with 9 bases between them. Here the CDR3 reads CASSLQPLNEQFF. The CDR3 DNA is TGTGCCAGCAGCTTGCAGCCGTTGAATGAGCAGTTCTTC.

As for this clone: A read error may produce the germline difference seen at one junction end. V is TRBV6-1 and J is TRBJ1-2, with D maybe TRBD1 (5 bases). Germline assignment: CDR1 MNHNS and CDR2 SASEGT. The CDR3 spans 11 residues. In nucleotides, the CDR3 is TGTGCCAGCAGTGAAGTGACAGACGTCGATTTT. Protein product: CASSEVTDVDF.

This clone is categorized as medium-sized (0.01 to 0.1%). The genes are TRBV2 and TRBJ1-1; weak D call: TRBD1 (5 bases). The CDR3 covers 13 residues. Looked up from germline, CDR1 is SNHLY and CDR2 is FYNNEI. V was shortened by 7 bases and J by 1 base, with 10 bases between the two germline ends. DNA for the CDR3: TGTGCCAGCACTTTCGGACAGAACACTGAAGCTTTCTTT. Translating gives CASTFGQNTEAFF.

This chain joins TRBV7-2 and TRBJ1-2, with D unclear. This CDR3 is built from 15 residues. V was shortened by 1 base and J by 1 base, with 10 bases between the two germline ends. Germline V gene lookup returns CDR1 SGHTA and CDR2 FQGNSA. As DNA, the CDR3 is TGTGCCAGCAGCTTAGTCGGGGTAATTAACTATGGCTACACCTTC. Its translation: CASSLVGVINYGYTF.